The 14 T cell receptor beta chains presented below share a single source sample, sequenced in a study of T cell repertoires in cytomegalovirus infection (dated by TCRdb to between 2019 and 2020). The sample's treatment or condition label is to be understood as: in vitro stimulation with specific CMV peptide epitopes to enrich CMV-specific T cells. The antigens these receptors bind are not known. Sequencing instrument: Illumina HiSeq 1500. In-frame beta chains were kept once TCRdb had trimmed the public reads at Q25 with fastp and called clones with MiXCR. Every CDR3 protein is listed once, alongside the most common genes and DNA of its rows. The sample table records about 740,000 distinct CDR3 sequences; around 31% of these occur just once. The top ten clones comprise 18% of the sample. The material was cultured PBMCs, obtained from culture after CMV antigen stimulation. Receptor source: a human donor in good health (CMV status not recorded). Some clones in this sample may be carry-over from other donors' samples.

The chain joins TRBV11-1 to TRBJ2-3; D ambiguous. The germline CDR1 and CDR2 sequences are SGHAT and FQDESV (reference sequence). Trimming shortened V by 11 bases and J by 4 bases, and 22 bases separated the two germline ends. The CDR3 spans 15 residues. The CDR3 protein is CASRPGGVRPDTQYF. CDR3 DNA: TGTGCCTCTAGGCCGGGCGGTGTCAGACCAGATACGCAGTATTTT.

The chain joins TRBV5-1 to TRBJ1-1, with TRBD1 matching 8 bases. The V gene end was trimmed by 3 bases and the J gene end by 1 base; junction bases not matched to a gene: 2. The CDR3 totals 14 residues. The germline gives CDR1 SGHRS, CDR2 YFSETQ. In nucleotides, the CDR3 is TGCGCCAGCAGCTGGGGGACAGGGAACACTGAAGCTTTCTTT. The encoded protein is CASSWGTGNTEAFF.

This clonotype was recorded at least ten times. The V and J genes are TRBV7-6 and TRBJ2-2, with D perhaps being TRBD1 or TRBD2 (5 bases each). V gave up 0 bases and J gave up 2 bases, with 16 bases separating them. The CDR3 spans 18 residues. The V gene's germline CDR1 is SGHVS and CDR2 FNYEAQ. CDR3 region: CASSLAYPSGPNTGELFF. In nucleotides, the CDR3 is TGTGCCAGCAGCTTAGCGTACCCGTCGGGACCTAACACCGGGGAGCTGTTTTTT.

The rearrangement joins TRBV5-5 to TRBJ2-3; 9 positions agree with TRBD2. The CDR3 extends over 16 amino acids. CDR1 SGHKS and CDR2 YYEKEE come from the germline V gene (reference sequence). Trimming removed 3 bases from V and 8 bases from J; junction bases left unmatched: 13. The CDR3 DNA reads TGTGCCAGCAGCTCCCCGGGACTAGCAGGCAGCGCTACGCAGTATTTT. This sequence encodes CASSSPGLAGSATQYF.

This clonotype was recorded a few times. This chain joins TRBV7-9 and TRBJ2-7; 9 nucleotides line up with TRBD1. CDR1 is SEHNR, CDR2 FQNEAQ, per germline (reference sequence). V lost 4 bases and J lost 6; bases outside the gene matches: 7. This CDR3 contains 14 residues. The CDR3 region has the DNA TGTGCCAGCAGCTATTCAGGGACAGGGCTCGAGCAGTACTTC. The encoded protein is CASSYSGTGLEQYF.

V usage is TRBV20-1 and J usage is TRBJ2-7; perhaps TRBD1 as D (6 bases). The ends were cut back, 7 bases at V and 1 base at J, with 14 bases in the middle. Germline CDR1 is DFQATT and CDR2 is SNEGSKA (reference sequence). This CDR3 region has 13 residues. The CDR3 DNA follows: TGCAGTGTTCGGACAGTCGGGTCCTACGAGCAGTACTTC. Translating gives CSVRTVGSYEQYF.

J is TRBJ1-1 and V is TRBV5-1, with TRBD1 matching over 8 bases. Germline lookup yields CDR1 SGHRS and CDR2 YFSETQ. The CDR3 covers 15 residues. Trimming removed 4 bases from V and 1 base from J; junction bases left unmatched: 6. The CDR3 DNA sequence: TGCGCCAGCAGCGTGACTGGGACAGGGAACACTGAAGCTTTCTTT. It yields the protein CASSVTGTGNTEAFF.

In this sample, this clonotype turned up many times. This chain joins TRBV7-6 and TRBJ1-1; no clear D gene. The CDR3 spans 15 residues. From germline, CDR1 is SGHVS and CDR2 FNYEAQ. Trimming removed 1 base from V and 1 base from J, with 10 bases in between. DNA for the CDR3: TGTGCCAGCAGCTTAGGGTTGGGCAGGAACACTGAAGCTTTCTTT. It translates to CASSLGLGRNTEAFF.

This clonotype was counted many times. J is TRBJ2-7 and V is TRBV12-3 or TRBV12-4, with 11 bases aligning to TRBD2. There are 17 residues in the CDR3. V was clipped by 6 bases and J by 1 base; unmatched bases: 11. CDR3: CASSPFSGRAGSYEQYF. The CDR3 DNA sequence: TGTGCCAGCAGCCCTTTTAGCGGGAGGGCCGGGTCCTACGAGCAGTACTTC.

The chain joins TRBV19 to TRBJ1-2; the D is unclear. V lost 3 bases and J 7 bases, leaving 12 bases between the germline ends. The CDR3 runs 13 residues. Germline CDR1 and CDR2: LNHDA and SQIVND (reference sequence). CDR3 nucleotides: TGTGCCAGTAGTATGGCCCCAGCGAGTGGCTACACCTTC. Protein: CASSMAPASGYTF.

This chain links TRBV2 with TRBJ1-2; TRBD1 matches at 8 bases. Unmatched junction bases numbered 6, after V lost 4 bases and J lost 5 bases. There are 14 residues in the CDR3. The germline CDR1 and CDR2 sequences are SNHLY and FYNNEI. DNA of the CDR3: TGTGCCAGCAGTGGGACGACAGGGGATTATGGCTACACCTTC. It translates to CASSGTTGDYGYTF.

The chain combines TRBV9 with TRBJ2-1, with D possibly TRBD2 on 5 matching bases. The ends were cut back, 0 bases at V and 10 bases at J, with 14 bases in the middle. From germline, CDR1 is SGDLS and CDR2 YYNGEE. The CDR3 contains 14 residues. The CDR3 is CASSVAGISWEQFF. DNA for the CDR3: TGTGCCAGCAGCGTAGCCGGGATCAGCTGGGAGCAGTTCTTC.

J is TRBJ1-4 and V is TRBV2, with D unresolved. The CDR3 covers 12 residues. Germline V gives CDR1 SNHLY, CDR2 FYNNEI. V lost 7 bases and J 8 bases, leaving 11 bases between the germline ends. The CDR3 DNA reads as TGTGCCAGCACTTACATAGGCGAAAAACTGTTTTTT. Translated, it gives CASTYIGEKLFF.

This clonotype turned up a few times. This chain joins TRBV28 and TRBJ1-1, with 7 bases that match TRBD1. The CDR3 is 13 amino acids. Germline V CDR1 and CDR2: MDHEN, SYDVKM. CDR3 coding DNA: TGTGCTGCGAGGGGCAGGGGGGACACTGAAGCTTTCTTT. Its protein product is CAARGRGDTEAFF.